This T cell receptor beta chain was observed in a study of identical twins' blood T cells. Study observations and caveats: Shared CDR3 clonotype counts tracked mainly the product of cloneset sizes.

With respect to this clonotype: Its specificity is unknown.

Original handling: Per-library CDR3 reads ranged roughly 2 to 4 million; clonotypes, ~90,000 to ~550,000. TCRdb re-called the 5' RACE reads through MiXCR, storing one row per CDR3 protein. TCRdb, not the original authors, processed these V and J calls. Of 300,000 to 400,000 distinct CDR3 sequences listed, approximately 30% are singletons. The V and J ends lost 5 bases and 1 base respectively, with 8 bases between them. The CDR3 is 13 amino acids. The germline CDR1 and CDR2 sequences are MNHEY and SVGAGI. The sample was PBMCs. This TCR derives from a woman aged 18-49 years in good health. This rearrangement joins TRBV6-5 to TRBJ1-1, with D perhaps matching TRBD1 (6 bases). The DNA of the CDR3 is TGTGCCAGCAGTAAGGACAGGAACACTGAAGCTTTCTTT. Translation: CASSKDRNTEAFF.